This TCR beta chain was recovered during a study of PD-1 blockade in classical Hodgkin lymphoma. Looking at the study overall: It was nivolumab at 3 mg/kg, given intravenously every 2 weeks, that patients received.

The CDR3 has 13 amino acids. Germline V gene sequence: CDR1 SGHDT, CDR2 YYEEEE. Trimming left V 2 bases short and J 5 bases short, with 8 bases between. TCRdb's table, derived via immunoSEQ multiplex PCR, lists solely in-frame clones and lacks some. The table includes about 15,000 clones, around 83% detected once. Each and every patient relapsed after autologous stem cell transplantation, and patients got differing brentuximab vedotin exposure. Classifying best responses yielded complete response, partial response or progressive disease. Overall study findings and caveats: Anyone who began nivolumab under 1 year after ASCT was excluded. Newly diagnosed patients had diversity similar to the baseline diversity of complete responders.

This clone was recorded only once. Its antigen remains unidentified. The gene calls are TRBV5-6 and TRBJ1-5; D gene unclear. This clonotype originated in a human donor with classical Hodgkin lymphoma. The sample consisted of peripheral blood mononuclear cells (PBMCs), taken before the second cycle of nivolumab. Written as DNA, the CDR3 is TGTGCCAGCAGCTTTATGCCGGATCAGCCCCAGCATTTT. This encodes CASSFMPDQPQHF.